This TCR beta chain was recovered during a study of blood T cell repertoires in COVID-19. This clone was recorded once. The germline V gene has CDR1 MNHEY and CDR2 SVGEGT. CDR3 length: 15 amino acids. V shed 5 bases and J shed 6 bases, with 19 bases lying between them. Clones were read by immunoSEQ multiplex PCR, and TCRdb kept only the in-frame ones, dropping some. The sample lists some 240,000 clones; around 82% were seen once. This TCR came from a human donor in a cohort sampled during active COVID-19. The V gene is TRBV6-2 or TRBV6-3, the J gene TRBJ2-5; D might be TRBD1 (6 bases). Specimen: peripheral blood. CDR3 sequence reads: CASSTAGESLKTQYF. CDR3 DNA: TGTGCCAGCAGTACCGCAGGGGAGTCGTTGAAGACCCAGTACTTC.